This passage covers 28 T cell receptor beta chains from one sample sequenced in a study of early T cells in non-severe SARS-CoV-2 infection. TCRdb independently ran MiXCR on the 5' RACE reads; one entry per CDR3 protein. Here the sample spans about 69,000 distinct CDR3 sequences, about 10% being singletons. What was sequenced was whole blood. These receptors all stem from an adult who was a healthcare worker with PCR-confirmed SARS-CoV-2 infection or an uninfected control (not recorded which).

This clonotype showed up just a few times. The chain carries TRBV7-3 and TRBJ2-3, with 11 nucleotides matching TRBD2. The CDR3 runs 16 residues. Germline CDR1 SGHTA, CDR2 FQGTGA. The trim removed 4 bases at V and 7 bases at J, leaving 10 bases unmatched. The CDR3 region is CASSSGTSGFGNTQYF. CDR3 DNA sequence: TGTGCCAGCAGCTCCGGGACTAGCGGATTCGGGAATACGCAGTATTTT.

This rearrangement joins TRBV7-2 to TRBJ1-1; D not resolved. The length of the CDR3 is 13 residues. Trimming left V 5 bases short and J 2 bases short, with 9 bases between. From germline, CDR1 is SGHTA and CDR2 FQGNSA. This CDR3 is CASSQTDNTEAFF. In DNA form, the CDR3 reads TGTGCCAGCAGCCAGACCGATAACACTGAAGCTTTCTTT.

This clonotype was recorded many times. CDR3 sequence: CATSGRWNTQYF. In nucleotides, the CDR3 is TGTGCCACTAGCGGGAGATGGAATACGCAGTATTTT. The chain uses TRBV7-6 and TRBJ2-3, with 10 bases aligning to TRBD2. CDR1 is SGHVS and CDR2 is FNYEAQ in the germline V gene. The ends lost 10 bases at V and 7 bases at J; junction bases unmatched: 5. This CDR3 is built from 12 residues.

This clonotype has at least ten counts. This rearrangement joins TRBV5-1 to TRBJ2-2, with D possibly being TRBD1 (6 bases). Germline V CDR1 and CDR2: SGHRS, YFSETQ. The CDR3 consists of 17 residues. Trimming took off 4 bases at V and 1 base at J, with 17 bases between the two ends. The chain's CDR3 is CASSRDTMSMNTGELFF. The CDR3 nucleotides are TGCGCCAGCAGCCGGGACACCATGTCAATGAACACCGGGGAGCTGTTTTTT. The entire variable domain, with the rest obtained from reference TRBV5-1 and TRBJ2-2, is as follows: KAGVTQTPRYLIKTRGQQVTLSCSPISGHRSVSWYQQTPGQGLQFLFEYFSETQRNKGNFPGRFSGRQFSNSRSEMNVSTLELGDSALYLCASSRDTMSMNTGELFFGEGSRLTVL.

The chain recombines TRBV28 with TRBJ1-5, with TRBD1 as a possible D gene (6 bases). There are 16 residues in the CDR3. Germline V gives CDR1 MDHEN, CDR2 SYDVKM. Deletions cut 7 bases from V and 2 bases from J, with 18 bases between. The CDR3: CASISGGGEGNQPQHF. The CDR3 nucleotides read TGTGCCAGCATCTCCGGAGGGGGGGAAGGCAATCAGCCCCAGCATTTT.

This clonotype was seen ten or more times. The chain joins TRBV6-6 to TRBJ1-2; D is unclear. V was cut by 5 bases and J by 5 bases, with 6 bases left in between. The CDR3 contains 11 residues. Germline V gene sequence: CDR1 MNHNY, CDR2 SVGAGI (reference sequence). As DNA, the CDR3 is TGTGCCAGCAGTGACATGTATGGCTACACCTTC. The encoded protein is CASSDMYGYTF.

The rearrangement links TRBV14 to TRBJ1-1, with D uncertain. The CDR3 has 15 amino acids. V gave up 2 bases and J gave up 3 bases, with 13 bases separating them. CDR1 SGHDN and CDR2 FVKESK come from the germline V gene. CDR3: CASSQSVSGHTEAFF. For the CDR3, the DNA is TGTGCCAGCAGCCAATCCGTTTCAGGACACACTGAAGCTTTCTTT. Full variable domain (rest looked up from reference TRBV14 and TRBJ1-1): EAGVTQFPSHSVIEKGQTVTLRCDPISGHDNLYWYRRVMGKEIKFLLHFVKESKQDESGMPNNRFLAERTGGTYSTLKVQPAELEDSGVYFCASSQSVSGHTEAFFGQGTRLTVV.

This clonotype was recorded at least ten times. The chain has TRBV5-1 and TRBJ2-1; unclear D gene. Per germline, CDR1 SGHRS and CDR2 YFSETQ. This CDR3 region has 13 residues. V dropped 5 bases and J dropped 9 bases, with 15 bases sitting between them. CDR3 sequence reads: CASSPGPGGEQFF. In DNA, the CDR3 is TGCGCCAGCAGTCCTGGACCAGGCGGTGAGCAGTTCTTC.

This clonotype was seen at least ten times. The V call is TRBV7-9, the J call TRBJ1-4; D might be TRBD1 (5 bases). CDR1 is SEHNR and CDR2 is FQNEAQ in the germline V gene (reference sequence). This CDR3 comprises 14 residues. V lost 1 base to trimming and J lost 5 bases, with 8 bases between them. The DNA of the CDR3 is TGTGCCAGCAGCTTAGGCTCAGGGAATGAAAAACTGTTTTTT. It is translated as CASSLGSGNEKLFF.

This rearrangement joins TRBV7-8 to TRBJ2-7, with D hard to call. CDR3 length: 12 amino acids. Trimming shortened V by 4 bases and J by 5 bases, and 9 bases separated the two germline ends. The germline V gene has CDR1 SGHVS and CDR2 FQNEAQ. The CDR3 sequence: CASSYFSDEQYF. CDR3 DNA: TGTGCCAGCAGCTATTTTTCCGACGAGCAGTACTTC.

In its sample, this clonotype was seen many times. CDR3 sequence: CSTRGGLLETQYF. As DNA, the CDR3 is TGCAGCACCCGGGGGGGCCTTCTAGAGACCCAGTACTTC. The genes are TRBV29-1 and TRBJ2-5; 8 nucleotides agree with TRBD2. The CDR3 length is 13 residues. V shed 8 bases and J 4 bases; nucleotides not matched to a gene: 9. Germline values: CDR1 SQVTM, CDR2 ANQGSEA.

The chain joins TRBV7-9 to TRBJ2-3; the match to TRBD2 covers 14 bases. V shed 5 bases and J 2 bases; nucleotides not matched to a gene: 9. The germline gives CDR1 SEHNR, CDR2 FQNEAQ (reference sequence). The length of the CDR3 is 18 residues. The CDR3 is CASSPRLAGGPVTDTQYF. The CDR3, as DNA: TGTGCCAGCAGCCCCCGACTAGCGGGAGGGCCAGTCACAGATACGCAGTATTTT.

The chain recombines TRBV3-1 with TRBJ1-1; perhaps TRBD1 as D (6 bases). CDR3 length equals 14 residues. Germline CDR1 LGHDT, CDR2 YNNKEL (reference sequence). V lost 5 bases, J lost 4 bases, and 14 bases lay in between. The CDR3 region has the DNA TGTGCCAGCAGCGGAGGGACACGAGGCACTGAAGCTTTCTTT. Translated: CASSGGTRGTEAFF.

This clonotype was recorded a few times. The chain is built from TRBV11-2 and TRBJ1-6; D gene unclear. There are 14 residues in the CDR3. Looked up from germline, CDR1 is SGHAT and CDR2 is FQNNGV. The ends were cut back, 5 bases at V and 6 bases at J, with 11 bases in the middle. CDR3 amino acids: CASSPKKFNSPLHF. The CDR3 bases are TGTGCCAGCAGCCCTAAGAAATTTAATTCACCCCTCCACTTT.

This clonotype was detected only a few times. The chain has TRBV29-1 and TRBJ2-1, with 7 positions matching TRBD2. CDR3 size: 15 residues. V lost 6 bases, J lost 8 bases, and 16 bases stayed unmatched. In germline, CDR1 is SQVTM, CDR2 ANQGSEA. This chain's CDR3 is CSVPPGELRGDEQFF. CDR3 coding DNA: TGCAGCGTCCCCCCCGGGGAACTCCGGGGGGATGAGCAGTTCTTC.

This clonotype was observed many times. V is TRBV6-6 and J is TRBJ1-5, with TRBD1 as a possible D gene (5 bases). Germline loops: CDR1 MNHNY, CDR2 SVGAGI (reference sequence). The CDR3 length is 12 residues. V lost 6 bases to trimming and J lost 7 bases, with 10 bases between them. CDR3 sequence reads: CASRQGFQPQHF. The CDR3 nucleotides read TGTGCCAGCAGGCAGGGATTCCAGCCCCAGCATTTT.

This CDR3 is CASALTNSRSTDTQYF. The CDR3 nucleotides read TGTGCCAGCGCCTTAACGAACTCGCGGAGCACAGATACGCAGTATTTT. The rearrangement links TRBV18 to TRBJ2-3; D uncertain. V was shortened by 8 bases and J by 0 bases, with 18 bases between the two germline ends. Germline assignment: CDR1 KGHSH and CDR2 LQKENI. The CDR3 is 16 residues long.

A few counts support this clonotype. V is TRBV29-1 and J is TRBJ2-3; the match to TRBD2 covers 7 bases. The V and J ends lost 8 bases and 1 base, in that order; junction bases with no gene match: 9. The CDR3 runs 14 residues. Germline V gene lookup returns CDR1 SQVTM and CDR2 ANQGSEA. The CDR3 region is CSTLGGQGTDTQYF. CDR3 nucleotide sequence: TGCAGCACCCTGGGAGGGCAAGGCACAGATACGCAGTATTTT.

There are many counts of this clonotype. The chain uses TRBV6-6 and TRBJ2-7; TRBD2 matches 7 bases. The CDR3 runs to 12 residues. Germline CDR1 MNHNY, CDR2 SVGAGI (reference sequence). J was trimmed by 6 bases and V by 8 bases; bases with no gene match: 7. The CDR3 DNA follows: TGTGCCAGCCGTAGCACGGGAGGCGAGCAGTACTTC. It encodes CASRSTGGEQYF.

V usage is TRBV2 and J usage is TRBJ2-2; no reliable D call. CDR1 SNHLY and CDR2 FYNNEI come from the germline V gene. V was pared by 4 bases and J by 2 bases, with 5 bases between. The CDR3 spans 13 residues. The CDR3 is CASSALNTGELFF. The CDR3 region has the DNA TGTGCCAGCAGTGCCCTTAACACCGGGGAGCTGTTTTTT.

The rearrangement links TRBV5-1 to TRBJ2-1; perhaps TRBD2 as D (6 bases). V lost 4 bases and J lost 5, with 10 bases in between. This CDR3 contains 13 residues. Germline V gene data show CDR1 as SGHRS and CDR2 as YFSETQ. The CDR3, as DNA: TGCGCCAGCAGCGTTAGCGGAAACAATGAGCAGTTCTTC. It yields the protein CASSVSGNNEQFF.

This clonotype was seen ten or more times. The chain couples TRBV7-2 to TRBJ1-5; D gene ambiguous. Trimming left V 5 bases short and J 5 bases short, with 10 bases between. The CDR3 length is 13 residues. Germline-derived CDR1 and CDR2 are SGHTA and FQGNSA. The DNA for the CDR3 is TGTGCCAGCAGCCAAATGAGGGATCAGCCCCAGCATTTT. Its protein product is CASSQMRDQPQHF.

This clonotype was seen only a few times. The chain combines TRBV5-1 with TRBJ1-1; TRBD1 matches at 9 bases. Trimming at V came to 4 bases and at J to 1 base, leaving 5 bases not matched to a gene. The CDR3 spans 15 residues. The germline V gene has CDR1 SGHRS and CDR2 YFSETQ. CDR3 DNA: TGCGCCAGCAGCCGCGAGGGACAGGGGAACACTGAAGCTTTCTTT. Translation gives CASSREGQGNTEAFF.

V and J are TRBV2 and TRBJ2-3; the D is unclear. Germline CDR1 SNHLY, CDR2 FYNNEI. The CDR3 has 11 residues. V was clipped by 8 bases and J by 1 base, with 4 bases between them. The CDR3 sequence: CASLRTDTQYF. DNA for the CDR3: TGTGCCAGCCTTCGCACAGATACGCAGTATTTT.

In this sample, this clonotype turned up a few times. The V gene is TRBV3-1, the J gene TRBJ2-1; D not resolved. Germline lookup yields CDR1 LGHDT and CDR2 YNNKEL (reference sequence). There are 13 residues in the CDR3. V was pared by 2 bases and J by 12 bases, with 14 bases between. The CDR3 coding sequence is TGTGCCAGCAGCCAACCCCAAGTCCCACGGCAGTTCTTC. Translated: CASSQPQVPRQFF.

This clonotype came up a few times. The V gene is TRBV20-1, the J gene TRBJ2-1; 13 bases match TRBD2. V shed 3 bases, J shed 4 bases, and the junction held 3 bases outside the gene matches. Looked up from germline, CDR1 is DFQATT and CDR2 is SNEGSKA (reference sequence). CDR3 length: 15 residues. CDR3 region: CSASATSGGYNEQFF. Here the CDR3 DNA reads TGCAGTGCTAGCGCGACTAGCGGGGGGTACAATGAGCAGTTCTTC.

This clonotype showed up many times. The chain has TRBV19 and TRBJ2-1; 12 nucleotides match TRBD1. The CDR3 is made up of 15 amino acids. CDR1 LNHDA and CDR2 SQIVND come from the germline V gene (reference sequence). Trimming took 5 bases from V and 7 from J; bases not matched to a gene: 6. The CDR3 is CASSPGTGGQNEQFF. The CDR3 DNA follows: TGTGCCAGTAGTCCCGGGACAGGGGGCCAAAATGAGCAGTTCTTC.

This clonotype was found many times. This chain links TRBV30 with TRBJ1-6; D perhaps matches TRBD1 (5 bases). The V and J ends lost 4 bases and 8 bases respectively, with 12 bases between them. The length of the CDR3 is 13 residues. CDR1 GTSNPN and CDR2 SVGIG come from the germline V gene (reference sequence). CDR3 residues: CAWTGHLDSPLHF. The CDR3 DNA sequence: TGTGCCTGGACAGGGCATTTAGATTCACCCCTCCACTTT.